This T cell receptor (beta chain) is from a study of prognosis after radiotherapy for stage I lung cancer. Across the whole study: Among the non-small cell lung cancer patients, all were considered medically inoperable. Points from the study as a whole: Reduced Shannon entropy following stereotactic body radiation therapy was recorded in patients who developed distant metastases.

In its sample, this clonotype was seen once. The antigen is undetermined. One base separates it from a far larger clone, so it is likely a read error. Amplification of the TCR beta CDR3 (from genomic DNA) was done by two-round multiplex PCR. First-round PCR, the initial amplification, used primers specific to each TRBV and TRBJ gene. From the multiplex PCR reads, TCRdb called clonotypes with MiXCR, one entry per CDR3 protein. The sample has about 31,000 distinct CDR3 sequences, 35% to 45% seen once. This TCR was sampled from a donor of 50 years or more with non-small cell lung cancer. The sample was PBMCs, taken before or after stereotactic body radiation therapy (not recorded which).

The CDR3 DNA sequence: TGTGCCAGCAGTTCAGGTTTTGTTAGAACAGATACGCAGTATTTT. Translation gives CASSSGFVRTDTQYF. The chain recombines TRBV6-1 with TRBJ2-3; no definite D call. The V end was cut by 5 bases, the J end by 3 bases, with 15 bases between. The CDR3 extends over 15 amino acids. Germline V gene lookup returns CDR1 MNHNS and CDR2 SASEGT.